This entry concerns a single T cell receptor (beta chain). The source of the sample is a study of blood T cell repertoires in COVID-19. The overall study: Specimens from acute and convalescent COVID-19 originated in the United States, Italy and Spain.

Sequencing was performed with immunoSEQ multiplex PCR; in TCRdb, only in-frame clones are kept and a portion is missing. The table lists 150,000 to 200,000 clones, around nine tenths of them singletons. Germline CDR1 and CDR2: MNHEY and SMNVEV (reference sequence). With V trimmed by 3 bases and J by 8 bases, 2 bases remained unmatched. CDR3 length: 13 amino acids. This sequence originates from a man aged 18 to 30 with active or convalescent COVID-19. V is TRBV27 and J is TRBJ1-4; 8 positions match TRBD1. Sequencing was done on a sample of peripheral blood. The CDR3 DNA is TGTGCCAGCAGTTTTAACAGGGGGGAAAAACTGTTTTTT. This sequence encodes CASSFNRGEKLFF.